This TCR beta chain was identified in a study of cytomegalovirus exposure and HLA in healthy donors. Across the whole study: The approximately 100 million unique TCR beta sequences, from some 170 million T cells, were found by an earlier analysis.

This clone has only a few counts. Its antigen is as yet unknown. The study, taken as a whole, reports: From TCR beta sequences, most subjects' HLA-A and HLA-B alleles were reportedly predicted accurately. The investigators catalogued 150 or so TCR beta chains as cytomegalovirus-associated. Productive status was seen about 90% or about 30% of the time for most TCR beta V segments in an earlier analysis.

Both 60 Vbeta primers and 13 Jbeta primers went into the PCR. Libraries were prepared by immunoSEQ multiplex PCR; TCRdb keeps only in-frame clonotypes and omits some of them. The profile shows some 140,000 clones, over 70% of them singletons. V lost 1 base and J lost 4; bases outside the gene matches: 8. The CDR3 runs to 16 residues. CDR1 SGHTA and CDR2 FQGNSA come from the germline V gene. The sample consisted of PBMCs. The TCR originated in a woman aged 40 to 50 in good health and CMV-seronegative. The chain recombines TRBV7-2 with TRBJ1-2; 8 bases are shared with TRBD1. The CDR3 coding sequence is TGTGCCAGCAGCTTAGAGCCTCAGGGGGCAAGCTATGGCTACACCTTC. The encoded protein is CASSLEPQGASYGYTF.